The entry that follows covers one T cell receptor beta chain sequence. The table lists this clonotype with a few counts. It has no known antigen specificity. It has no much larger one-base neighbor in the sample; base qualities were not kept. These reads were obtained on an Illumina HiSeq 2500. Quantitative 5'-RACE with molecular barcodes was used to prepare TCR beta libraries. Per the source publication's procedure: A new computational method, built on a probabilistic model of VDJ rearrangement, was used to identify disease-linked TCR variants. In TCRdb, the public reads were trimmed at Q25 with fastp and aligned with MiXCR, with productive beta chains retained. Identical CDR3 proteins give one entry, which carries the most common genes and DNA. TCRdb's processing, not the study's, gives the V and J calls here. This sample lists about 510,000 distinct CDR3 sequences; approximately 5.3% were detected once. The ten largest clones add up to roughly 3.2% of the sample.

This sample stems from a study of CD8 T cells in ankylosing spondylitis (dated by TCRdb to 2017 to 2019). In the study overall: The study profiled T cell receptor beta repertoires in healthy donors and ankylosing spondylitis patients to find disease-linked TCR variants. The full study cohort was made up of about 24 ankylosing spondylitis patients and approximately 100 healthy donors. Peripheral blood samples were taken, and synovial fluid was additionally collected from ankylosing spondylitis patients. Results the study describes overall, beyond this receptor: Some motif variants had previously been reported in the synovial fluid and blood of reactive arthritis patients, which suggests shared mechanisms of disease initiation. The disease-linked clones were reported to be significantly enriched in matched synovial fluid samples from ankylosing spondylitis patients. A CD8+ phenotype was shown by the disease-linked clones, which were found at relatively low frequencies in peripheral blood. A TCR beta motif of seven or eight highly homologous amino acid variants appeared characteristic of blood from ankylosing spondylitis patients.

Material: blood, either unsorted or a sorted T cell fraction (not recorded which). The sequence came from a male donor with ankylosing spondylitis.

The nucleotide sequence reads as follows: TGTGCCAGCAGGTCCGGGACAGCTGGCACTGAAGCTTTCTTT. Its protein is CASRSGTAGTEAFF. The rearrangement combines TRBV2 with TRBJ1-1, and 7 junctional nucleotides match TRBD1. The cysteine opens and the phenylalanine closes a CDR3 of 14 amino acids. The sequence is cut down to CDR3 DNA, 42 bases in frame from base 1. The V end gives up 6 bases and the J end 4 bases, leaving 8 bases in the junction not matched to a gene. In the germline V gene, CDR1 corresponds to SNHLY and CDR2 to FYNNEI. The reference TRBV2 and TRBJ1-1 proteins fill in what lies around the CDR3, so the full variable domain reads EPEVTQTPSHQVTQMGQEVILRCVPISNHLYFYWYRQILGQKVEFLVSFYNNEISEKSEIFDDQFSVERPDGSNFTLKIRSTKLEDSAMYFCASRSGTAGTEAFFGQGTRLTVV.